This TCR beta chain is drawn from a study of T-cell memory formation after mild COVID-19. On the study more broadly: Each donor largely had its own TCR clusters.

Broader study findings: Contracting clones, day 15 to 85, had balanced CD4/CD8, and later expanders favored CD4+. Some clones that responded were present in memory (sampled pre-infection), which suggests cross-reactive memory joined.

Employing constant-segment primers, 5'RACE generated TCR alpha and TCR beta cDNA libraries bearing sample barcodes and UMIs. TCRdb called the 5' RACE reads again in MiXCR, with one record for every CDR3 protein. The table includes approximately 260,000 distinct CDR3 sequences, about a sixth detected once. For this clonotype: Its antigen is undetermined.

This TCR was recovered from a man younger than 30 who had mild COVID-19 (a few samples of this study predate the infection). Cell type and time point are not known. Sequencing was performed on PBMCs or a T cell subset sorted from them (not recorded which).

DNA for the CDR3: TGCGCCAGCAGCTTAAGTACAGGAGGGGGAGAGACCCAGTACTTC. Translation: CASSLSTGGGETQYF. This rearrangement joins TRBV5-1 to TRBJ2-5; either TRBD1 or TRBD2 may fit D (6 bases each). This CDR3 comprises 15 residues. Trimming pared 2 bases from V and 4 bases from J, leaving 15 bases between. Germline V gene sequence: CDR1 SGHRS, CDR2 YFSETQ.